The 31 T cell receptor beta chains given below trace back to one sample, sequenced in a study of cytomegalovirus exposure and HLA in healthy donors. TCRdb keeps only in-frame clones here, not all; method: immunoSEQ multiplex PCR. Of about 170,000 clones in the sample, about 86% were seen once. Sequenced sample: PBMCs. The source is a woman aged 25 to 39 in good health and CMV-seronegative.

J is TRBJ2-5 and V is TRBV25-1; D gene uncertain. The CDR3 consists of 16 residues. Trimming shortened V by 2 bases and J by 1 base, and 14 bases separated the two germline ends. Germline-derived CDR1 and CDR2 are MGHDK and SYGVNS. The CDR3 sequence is CASSEPVAASQETQYF. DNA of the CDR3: TGTGCCAGCAGTGAACCGGTGGCGGCCTCCCAAGAGACCCAGTACTTC.

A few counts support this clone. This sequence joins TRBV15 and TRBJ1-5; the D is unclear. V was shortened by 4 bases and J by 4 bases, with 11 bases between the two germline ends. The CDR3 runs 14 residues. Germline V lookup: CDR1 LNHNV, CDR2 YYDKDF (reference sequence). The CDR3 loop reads CATSKTVVNQPQHF. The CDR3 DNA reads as TGTGCCACCAGCAAAACAGTGGTGAATCAGCCCCAGCATTTT. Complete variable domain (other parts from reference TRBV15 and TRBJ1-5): DAMVIQNPRYQVTQFGKPVTLSCSQTLNHNVMYWYQQKSSQAPKLLFHYYDKDFNNEADTPDNFQSRRPNTSFCFLDIRSPGLGDTAMYLCATSKTVVNQPQHFGDGTRLSIL.

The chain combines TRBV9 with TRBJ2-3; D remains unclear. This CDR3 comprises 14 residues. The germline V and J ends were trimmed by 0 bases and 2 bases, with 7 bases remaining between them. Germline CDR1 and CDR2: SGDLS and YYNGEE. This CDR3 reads CASSVGVFTDTQYF. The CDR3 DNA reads TGTGCCAGCAGCGTAGGTGTCTTCACAGATACGCAGTATTTT.

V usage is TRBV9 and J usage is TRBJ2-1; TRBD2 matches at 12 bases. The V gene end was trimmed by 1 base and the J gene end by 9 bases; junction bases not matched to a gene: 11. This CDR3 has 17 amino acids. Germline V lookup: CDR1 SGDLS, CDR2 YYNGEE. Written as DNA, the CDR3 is TGTGCCAGCAGCGTAAGGCTAGCGGGGGGGCCTAGCGGTGAGCAGTTCTTC. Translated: CASSVRLAGGPSGEQFF.

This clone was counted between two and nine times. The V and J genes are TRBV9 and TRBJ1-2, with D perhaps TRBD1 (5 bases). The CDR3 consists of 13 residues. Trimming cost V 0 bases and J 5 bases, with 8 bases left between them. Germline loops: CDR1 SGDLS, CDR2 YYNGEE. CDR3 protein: CASSVGDGYGYTF. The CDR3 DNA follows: TGTGCCAGCAGCGTAGGGGACGGGTATGGCTACACCTTC.

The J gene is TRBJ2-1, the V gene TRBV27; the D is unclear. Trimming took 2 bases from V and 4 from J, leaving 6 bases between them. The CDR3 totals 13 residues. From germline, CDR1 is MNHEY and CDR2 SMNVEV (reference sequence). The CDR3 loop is CASSLDVYNEQFF. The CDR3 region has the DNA TGTGCCAGCAGTTTAGACGTTTACAATGAGCAGTTCTTC.

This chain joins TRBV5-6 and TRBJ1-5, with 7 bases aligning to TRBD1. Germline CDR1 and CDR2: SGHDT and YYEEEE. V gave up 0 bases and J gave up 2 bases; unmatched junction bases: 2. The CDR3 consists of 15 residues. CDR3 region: CASSLAGGGNQPQHF. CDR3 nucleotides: TGTGCCAGCAGCTTGGCAGGGGGTGGCAATCAGCCCCAGCATTTT.

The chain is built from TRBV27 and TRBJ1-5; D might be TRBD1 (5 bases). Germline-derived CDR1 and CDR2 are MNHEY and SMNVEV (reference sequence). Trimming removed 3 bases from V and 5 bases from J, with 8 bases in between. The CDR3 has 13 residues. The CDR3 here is CASSLAGDQPQHF. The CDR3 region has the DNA TGTGCCAGCAGTTTGGCGGGGGATCAGCCCCAGCATTTT.

This CDR3 reads CASSTGAPGNTIYF. DNA for the CDR3: TGTGCCAGTTCGACAGGGGCTCCTGGAAACACCATATATTTT. The V and J genes are TRBV19 and TRBJ1-3; the match to TRBD1 covers 8 bases. The germline gives CDR1 LNHDA, CDR2 SQIVND (reference sequence). Trimming cost V 8 bases and J 2 bases; bases outside gene matches: 5. The CDR3 runs 14 residues.

CDR3 in DNA: TGTGCCAGTAGGACCTACGCGTCCTACAATCAGCCCCAGCATTTT. It translates to CASRTYASYNQPQHF. This chain connects TRBV19 to TRBJ1-5, with unresolved D. The germline CDR1 and CDR2 sequences are LNHDA and SQIVND (reference sequence). V lost 6 bases and J 3 bases, leaving 15 bases between the germline ends. This CDR3 spans 15 amino acids.

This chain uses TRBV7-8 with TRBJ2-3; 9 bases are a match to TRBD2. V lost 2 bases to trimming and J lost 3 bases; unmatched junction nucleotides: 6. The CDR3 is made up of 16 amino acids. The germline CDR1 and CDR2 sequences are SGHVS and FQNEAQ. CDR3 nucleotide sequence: TGTGCCAGCAGCTTATTGACTAGCGGATCAACAGATACGCAGTATTTT. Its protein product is CASSLLTSGSTDTQYF.

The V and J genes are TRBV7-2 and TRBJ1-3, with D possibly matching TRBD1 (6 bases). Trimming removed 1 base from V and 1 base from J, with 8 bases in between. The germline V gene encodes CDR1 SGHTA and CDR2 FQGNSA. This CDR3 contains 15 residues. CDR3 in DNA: TGTGCCAGCAGCTTAGACAGGGCTTCTGGAAACACCATATATTTT. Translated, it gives CASSLDRASGNTIYF.

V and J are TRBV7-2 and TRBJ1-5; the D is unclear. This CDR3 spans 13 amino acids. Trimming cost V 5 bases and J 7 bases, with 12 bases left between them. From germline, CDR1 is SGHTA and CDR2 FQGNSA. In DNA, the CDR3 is TGTGCCAGCAGCCTTCGCGTGGACCAGCCCCAGCATTTT. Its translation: CASSLRVDQPQHF. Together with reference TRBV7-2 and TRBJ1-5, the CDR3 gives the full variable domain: GAGVSQSPSNKVTEKGKDVELRCDPISGHTALYWYRQSLGQGLEFLIYFQGNSAPDKSGLPSDRFSAERTGGSVSTLTIQRTQQEDSAVYLCASSLRVDQPQHFGDGTRLSIL.

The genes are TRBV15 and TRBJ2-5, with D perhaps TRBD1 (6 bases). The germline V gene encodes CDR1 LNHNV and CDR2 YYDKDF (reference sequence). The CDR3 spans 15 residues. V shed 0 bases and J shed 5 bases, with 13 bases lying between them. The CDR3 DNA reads TGTGCCACCAGCAGAGATCTTGGACAGCAGGAGACCCAGTACTTC. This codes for CATSRDLGQQETQYF. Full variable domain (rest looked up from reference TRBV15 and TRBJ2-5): DAMVIQNPRYQVTQFGKPVTLSCSQTLNHNVMYWYQQKSSQAPKLLFHYYDKDFNNEADTPDNFQSRRPNTSFCFLDIRSPGLGDTAMYLCATSRDLGQQETQYFGPGTRLLVL.

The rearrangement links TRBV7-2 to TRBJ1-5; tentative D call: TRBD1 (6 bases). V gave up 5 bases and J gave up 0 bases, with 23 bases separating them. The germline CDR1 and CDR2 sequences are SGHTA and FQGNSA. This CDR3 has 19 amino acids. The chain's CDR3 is CASSPRAMDRVNSNQPQHF. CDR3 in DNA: TGTGCCAGCAGCCCCCGAGCTATGGACAGAGTTAATAGCAATCAGCCCCAGCATTTT.

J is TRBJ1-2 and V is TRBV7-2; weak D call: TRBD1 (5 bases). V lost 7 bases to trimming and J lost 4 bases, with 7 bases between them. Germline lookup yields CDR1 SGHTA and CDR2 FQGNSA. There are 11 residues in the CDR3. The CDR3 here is CASTDSYGYTF. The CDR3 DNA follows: TGTGCCAGCACCGACAGCTATGGCTACACCTTC.

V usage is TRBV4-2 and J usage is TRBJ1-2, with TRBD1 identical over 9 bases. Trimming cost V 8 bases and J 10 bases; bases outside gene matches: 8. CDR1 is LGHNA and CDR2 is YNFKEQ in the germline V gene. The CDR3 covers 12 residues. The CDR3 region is CASGSGTGYYTF. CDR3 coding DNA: TGTGCCAGCGGAAGCGGGACAGGGTACTACACCTTC.

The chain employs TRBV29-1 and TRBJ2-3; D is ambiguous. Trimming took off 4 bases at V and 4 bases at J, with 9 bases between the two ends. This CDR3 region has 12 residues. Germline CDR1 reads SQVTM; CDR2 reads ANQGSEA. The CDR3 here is CSVVFEADTQYF. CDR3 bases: TGCAGCGTTGTTTTTGAAGCAGATACGCAGTATTTT.

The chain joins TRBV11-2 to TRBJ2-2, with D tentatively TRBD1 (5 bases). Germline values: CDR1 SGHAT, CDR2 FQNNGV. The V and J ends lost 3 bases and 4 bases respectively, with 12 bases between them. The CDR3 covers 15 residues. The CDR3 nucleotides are TGTGCCAGCAGCTTCTTGACAGCAGGCACCGGGGAGCTGTTTTTT. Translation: CASSFLTAGTGELFF.

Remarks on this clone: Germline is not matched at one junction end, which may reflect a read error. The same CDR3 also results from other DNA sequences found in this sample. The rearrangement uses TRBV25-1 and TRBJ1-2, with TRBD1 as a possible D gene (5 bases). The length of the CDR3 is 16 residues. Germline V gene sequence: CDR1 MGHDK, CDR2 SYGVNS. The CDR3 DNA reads TGTGCCAGCAGTGCTGTTTTAGGGACGCTAGACTATGGTTACACCTTC. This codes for CASSAVLGTLDYGYTF.

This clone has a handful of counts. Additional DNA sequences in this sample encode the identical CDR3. CDR3 sequence reads: CASSFPGNQPQHF. The DNA of the CDR3 is TGTGCCAGCAGTTTTCCAGGAAATCAGCCCCAGCATTTT. The chain has TRBV28 and TRBJ1-5; no clear D. The germline V gene has CDR1 MDHEN and CDR2 SYDVKM. The CDR3 length is 13 residues. With 3 bases removed from V and 4 bases from J, the gap between germline ends came to 7 bases. The full variable domain, rest sourced from reference TRBV28 and TRBJ1-5, is DVKVTQSSRYLVKRTGEKVFLECVQDMDHENMFWYRQDPGLGLRLIYFSYDVKMKEKGDIPEGYSVSREKKERFSLILESASTNQTSMYLCASSFPGNQPQHFGDGTRLSIL.

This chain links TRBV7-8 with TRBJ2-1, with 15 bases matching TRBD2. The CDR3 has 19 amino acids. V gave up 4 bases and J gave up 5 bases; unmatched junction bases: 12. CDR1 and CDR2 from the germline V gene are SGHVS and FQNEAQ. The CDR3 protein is CASSSWTSGGVGLDNEQFF. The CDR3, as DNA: TGTGCCAGCAGCTCTTGGACTAGCGGGGGGGTGGGCCTTGACAATGAGCAGTTCTTC.

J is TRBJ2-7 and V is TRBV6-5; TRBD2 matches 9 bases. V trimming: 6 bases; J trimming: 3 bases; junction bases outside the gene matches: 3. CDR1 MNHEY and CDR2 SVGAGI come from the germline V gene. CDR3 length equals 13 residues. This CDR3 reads CASRDSGGYEQYF. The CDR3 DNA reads TGTGCCAGCAGAGATAGCGGGGGCTACGAGCAGTACTTC.

The CDR3 reads CASSLAGELPNEQFF. DNA of the CDR3: TGTGCCAGCAGCTTGGCCGGGGAGTTACCCAATGAGCAGTTCTTC. V is TRBV5-4 and J is TRBJ2-1; possibly TRBD2 for D (5 bases). This CDR3 has 15 residues. CDR1 is SGHNT and CDR2 is YYREEE in the germline V gene (reference sequence). V shed 0 bases and J shed 6 bases, with 13 bases lying between them.

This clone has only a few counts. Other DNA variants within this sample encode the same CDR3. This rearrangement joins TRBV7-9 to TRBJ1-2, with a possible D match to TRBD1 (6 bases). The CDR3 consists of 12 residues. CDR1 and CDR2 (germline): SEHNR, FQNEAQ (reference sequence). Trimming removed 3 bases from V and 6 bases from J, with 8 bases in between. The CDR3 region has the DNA TGTGCCAGCAGCTTCAACAGGGATGGCTACACCTTC. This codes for CASSFNRDGYTF.

CDR3 coding DNA: TGTGCCAGCAGCCTAACAGGGCTCACTGAAGCTTTCTTT. This translates into CASSLTGLTEAFF. The chain carries TRBV7-2 and TRBJ1-1, with a tentative D call TRBD1 (6 bases). Germline V gene data show CDR1 as SGHTA and CDR2 as FQGNSA. This CDR3 has 13 amino acids. V was cut by 5 bases and J by 4 bases, with 11 bases left in between.

The CDR3 sequence: CAISESSTHEQYF. The CDR3 coding sequence is TGTGCCATCAGTGAGTCAAGTACCCACGAGCAGTACTTC. The chain is built from TRBV10-3 and TRBJ2-7; no clear D. Between the trimmed V and J ends, which lost 0 bases and 5 bases, there was a span of 8 bases. CDR1 is ENHRY and CDR2 is SYGVKD in the germline V gene. The CDR3 length is 13 residues.

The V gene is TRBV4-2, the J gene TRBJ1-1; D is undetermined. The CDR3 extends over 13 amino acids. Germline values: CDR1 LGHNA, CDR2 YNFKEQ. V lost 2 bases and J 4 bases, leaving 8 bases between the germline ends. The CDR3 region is CASSQTVFTEAFF. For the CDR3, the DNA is TGTGCCAGCAGCCAAACAGTTTTCACTGAAGCTTTCTTT.

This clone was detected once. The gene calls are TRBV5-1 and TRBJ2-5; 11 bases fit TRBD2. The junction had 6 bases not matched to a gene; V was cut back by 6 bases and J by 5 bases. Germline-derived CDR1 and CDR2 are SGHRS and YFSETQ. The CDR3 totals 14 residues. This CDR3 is CASTYTSGSETQYF. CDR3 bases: TGCGCCAGCACCTACACTAGCGGGAGTGAGACCCAGTACTTC.

The chain's CDR3 is CASSLGLEAFF. The CDR3 DNA is TGCGCCAGCAGCCTAGGCCTTGAAGCTTTCTTT. The rearrangement joins TRBV4-3 to TRBJ1-1, with D hard to call. Germline CDR1 and CDR2: LGHNA and YSLEER. There are 11 residues in the CDR3. Trimming shortened V by 4 bases and J by 7 bases, and 7 bases separated the two germline ends.

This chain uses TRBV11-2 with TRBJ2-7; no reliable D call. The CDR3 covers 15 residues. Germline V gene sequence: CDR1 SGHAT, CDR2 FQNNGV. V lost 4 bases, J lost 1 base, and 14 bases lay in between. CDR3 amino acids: CASSSGRASSYEQYF. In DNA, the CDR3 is TGTGCCAGCAGCTCAGGACGGGCCTCATCCTACGAGCAGTACTTC.